This TCR beta chain was observed in a study of cytomegalovirus exposure and HLA in healthy donors. About this clone: Its antigen is as yet unknown.

The length of the CDR3 is 16 residues. The germline gives CDR1 SGHRS, CDR2 YFSETQ. V was cut by 4 bases and J by 0 bases, with 17 bases left in between. Broader study findings: There were some public TCRs occurring in many donors, but most TCR sequences were rare.

With 60 Vbeta and 13 Jbeta primers, the PCR was carried out. In the study's own analysis: Per a later analysis, the number of unique TCR beta chains was approximately 80 million, of which some 10 million were shared. Assay: immunoSEQ multiplex PCR; the TCRdb copy retains only in-frame clones and omits some. The D gene and trimming were derived from the DNA, and the V and J assignments and clone size from that table. This sample has about 140,000 clones; 76% occur once, and the top ten carry 3.1%. This TCR came from a male donor in good health and CMV-seronegative. This rearrangement joins TRBV5-1 to TRBJ2-7; no firm D call. Sequencing input: PBMCs. Here the CDR3 DNA reads TGCGCCAGCAGCCGAGGATGGAGCCTAAGCTCCTACGAGCAGTACTTC. Translating gives CASSRGWSLSSYEQYF. The whole variable domain, filled in from reference TRBV5-1 and TRBJ2-7, reads KAGVTQTPRYLIKTRGQQVTLSCSPISGHRSVSWYQQTPGQGLQFLFEYFSETQRNKGNFPGRFSGRQFSNSRSEMNVSTLELGDSALYLCASSRGWSLSSYEQYFGPGTRLTVT.